Described below is a single TCR beta chain sequence and its context. Its specificity is not known. The sample comes from a study of cytomegalovirus exposure and HLA in healthy donors. Study information: From around 180 million T cells, an earlier analysis saw roughly 110 million unique TCR beta sequences. Early on, a data release was issued that held roughly 80 million unique TCRs from HLA-typed donors. Points from the study as a whole: Several of the most significant clusters were apparently associated with common viral pathogens in a later analysis.

With 60 Vbeta and 13 Jbeta primers, the PCR was carried out. Clones were read by immunoSEQ multiplex PCR, and TCRdb kept only the in-frame ones, dropping some. The sample holds approximately 100,000 clones; roughly 79% are singletons and the top ten take 4%. Sequenced input: PBMCs. This clonotype was obtained from a man aged 50-59 years in good health and CMV-seropositive.

CDR3 sequence (DNA): TGTGCCAGCAGTTTCTACAGGGTAGAAGGAGAAAAACTGTTTTTT. Protein product: CASSFYRVEGEKLFF. V gene TRBV28 combines with J gene TRBJ1-4; tentative D call: TRBD1 (6 bases). Germline CDR1 is MDHEN and CDR2 is SYDVKM. V lost 3 bases, J lost 8 bases, and 16 bases lay in between. The CDR3 sequence is 15 residues long. Full variable domain (rest looked up from reference TRBV28 and TRBJ1-4): DVKVTQSSRYLVKRTGEKVFLECVQDMDHENMFWYRQDPGLGLRLIYFSYDVKMKEKGDIPEGYSVSREKKERFSLILESASTNQTSMYLCASSFYRVEGEKLFFGSGTQLSVL.